This TCR beta chain was documented in a study of blood T cell repertoires in COVID-19. This clone was counted once. Profiling relied on immunoSEQ multiplex PCR, and the TCRdb table lists in-frame clones only, not all of them. The data show about 73,000 clones, with about 74% seen just once and approximately 2.5% held by the top ten. The sample taken for sequencing was peripheral blood. The receptor was derived from a man aged 65-85 years with COVID-19, enrolled during active disease.

The CDR3 spells CASSKDYLIQYF. In nucleotides, the CDR3 is TGTGCCAGTAGCAAGGACTATTTGATTCAGTACTTC. The V call is TRBV19, the J call TRBJ2-4; D is possibly TRBD2 (6 bases). Germline assignment: CDR1 LNHDA and CDR2 SQIVND (reference sequence). The CDR3 has 12 amino acids. Trimming left V 6 bases short and J 10 bases short, with 13 bases between.